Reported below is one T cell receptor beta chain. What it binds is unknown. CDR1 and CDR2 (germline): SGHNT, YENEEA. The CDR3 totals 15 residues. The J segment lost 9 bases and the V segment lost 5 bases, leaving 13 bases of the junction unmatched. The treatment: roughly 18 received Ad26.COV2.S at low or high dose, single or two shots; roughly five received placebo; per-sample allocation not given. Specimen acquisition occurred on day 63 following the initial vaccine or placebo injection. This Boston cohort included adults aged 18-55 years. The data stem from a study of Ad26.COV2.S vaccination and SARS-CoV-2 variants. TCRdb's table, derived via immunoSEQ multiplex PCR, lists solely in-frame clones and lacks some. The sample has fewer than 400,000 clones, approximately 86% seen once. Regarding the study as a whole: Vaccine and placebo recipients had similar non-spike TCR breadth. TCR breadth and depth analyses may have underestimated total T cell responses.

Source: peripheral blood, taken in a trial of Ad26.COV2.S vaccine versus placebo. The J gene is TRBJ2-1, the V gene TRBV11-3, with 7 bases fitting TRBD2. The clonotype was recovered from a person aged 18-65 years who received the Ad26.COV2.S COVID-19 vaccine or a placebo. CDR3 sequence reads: CASSRTSGVVAEQFF. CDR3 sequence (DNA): TGTGCCAGCAGCCGAACGAGCGGGGTCGTTGCTGAGCAGTTCTTC.